The source of this T cell receptor beta chain is a study of blood T cell repertoires in COVID-19 (TCRdb year 2020). Concerning the study at large: Collaborator samples came from the United States, Italy and Spain and covered acute and convalescent phases of COVID-19. The prospective study material was composed of cDNA or gDNA derived from T cells, B-cell-depleted T cells, or PBMCs. The dataset comprised deeply sampled blood TCRbeta repertoires from subjects exposed to, actively infected with, or recovered from COVID-19. The repertoires were released in a freely available public database intended as a resource for research on the immune response to SARS-CoV-2. The samples were drawn from the first 160 participants of the ongoing ImmuneRACE study and from 950 to 1,500 subjects provided by 6 global collaborators. The sample metadata nearly always contained a de-identified subject ID, COVID-19 status, age in years and sex. Where available, HLA class I and class II types were obtained from metadata supplied by the sample provider rather than from assay-based typing.

V loses 7 bases at its end and J loses 7 bases; junction bases beyond the gene matches: 8. Reading from cysteine to phenylalanine, the CDR3 counts 14 amino acids. Just the 42-base CDR3 DNA is kept, in frame starting at base 1. As encoded in the germline V gene (reference sequence), CDR1 is LNHDA while CDR2 is SQIVND. In the prospective study, participants were roughly 18 to 100 years old, resided in about two dozen geographic areas of the United States, and were enrolled through a virtual design. Cohort assignment in the prospective study relied on participant-reported clinical history from a screening survey and a study questionnaire. Recovered participants in ImmuneRACE Cohort 3 were defined by two consecutive negative NP/OP PCR tests, clearance by a healthcare professional, or resolution of symptoms. Mobile phlebotomists in the prospective study collected whole blood, serum and a nasopharyngeal or oropharyngeal swab from every participant. Over a roughly 2-month period, participants in the prospective study had the option of providing additional blood draws and questionnaires. Before DNA extraction, blood samples from the prospective study were shipped at room temperature or frozen.

The immunoSEQ Assay, a bias-controlled multiplex PCR, was used to amplify TCRbeta CDR3 regions from genomic DNA. The paper's processing steps were these. The number of nucleated cells in each sample was estimated by amplification of reference gene primers within the assay. To quantify the absolute abundance of each unique TCRbeta CDR3 rearrangement, sequence reads were collapsed and filtered. For each sample, productive Simpson clonality was calculated as the square root of Simpson's diversity index across productive rearrangements. As stored in TCRdb, this immuneACCESS dataset retains in-frame rearrangements with V and J assigned. A fraction of the clones does not appear; measured against another copy, unresolved V genes explain less than half of the discrepancy, and the remainder lacks a known reason. Clonal size and the V and J genes are those of that table, whereas D and trimming came from the DNA. The sample table lists about 290,000 clones, around 86% of them with a count of one. 1.5% to 2% of the sample lies in the top ten.

This clone appeared a single time. Its antigen remains undetermined. Base quality data are lacking; no much larger clone is found one base away. Study-wide conclusions, independent of this receptor: The quantity of clinical and demographic metadata differed by source and by participant and was supplied without curation.

Sequenced input: PBMCs or T cells enriched from blood (not recorded which). This sequence originates from a woman aged 40-49 years who had recovered from COVID-19. The chain is encoded by TRBV19 joined to TRBJ1-4; TRBD1 fits 8 bases in the junction. The encoded CDR3 is CASTPTGAFEKLFF. The nucleotides read TGTGCCAGTACTCCGACAGGGGCCTTTGAAAAACTGTTTTTT. The reference TRBV19 and TRBJ1-4 proteins fill in what lies around the CDR3, so the full variable domain reads DGGITQSPKYLFRKEGQNVTLSCEQNLNHDAMYWYRQDPGQGLRLIYYSQIVNDFQKGDIAEGYSVSREKKESFPLTVTSAQKNPTAFYLCASTPTGAFEKLFFGSGTQLSVL.